The 17 T cell receptor beta chains presented below share a single source sample, sequenced in a study of Graves' ophthalmopathy and Graves' hyperthyroidism. Amplification of TCR beta CDR3 regions used RNA transcripts. HTBI primers served in a first-round RT-PCR, which a second-round multiplex PCR followed. MiXCR, applied by TCRdb to the multiplex PCR reads, yields one record per CDR3 protein. The sample lists under 800,000 distinct CDR3 sequences, approximately 21% occurring once. Specimen: peripheral blood. Source of these receptors: a woman between 18 and 30 years old with stable Graves' hyperthyroidism. Some clones in this sample may be carry-over from other donors' samples.

The sample holds many counts of this clonotype. The J gene is TRBJ1-2, the V gene TRBV5-1; D remains unclear. The germline CDR1 and CDR2 sequences are SGHRS and YFSETQ. Trimming pared 0 bases from V and 5 bases from J, leaving 8 bases between. This CDR3 has 13 residues. The DNA of the CDR3 is TGCGCCAGCAGCTTGGCCTCCAGATATGGCTACACCTTC. This sequence encodes CASSLASRYGYTF.

The chain has TRBV28 and TRBJ1-1, with 8 bases that match TRBD1. This CDR3 contains 13 residues. V was pared by 6 bases and J by 4 bases, with 4 bases of the junction left unmatched. Per the germline V gene, CDR1 is MDHEN and CDR2 is SYDVKM. The CDR3 region has the DNA TGTGCCAGCAGGACAGGGGCCGCCACTGAAGCTTTCTTT. It codes for CASRTGAATEAFF.

This clonotype was picked up many times. The gene calls are TRBV20-1 and TRBJ1-3, with TRBD1 matching over 9 bases. The germline V gene encodes CDR1 DFQATT and CDR2 SNEGSKA (reference sequence). With 3 bases clipped from V and 2 bases from J, the junction kept 5 bases outside the gene matches. The CDR3 extends over 15 amino acids. The CDR3 is CSARITGGAGNTIYF. Written as DNA, the CDR3 is TGCAGTGCTAGGATTACAGGGGGCGCTGGAAACACCATATATTTT.

The rearrangement uses TRBV6-1 and TRBJ1-1; 7 bases map to TRBD1. With V trimmed by 9 bases and J by 4 bases, 14 bases remained unmatched. Germline V CDR1 and CDR2: MNHNS, SASEGT. The CDR3 extends over 15 amino acids. This CDR3 reads CASGQVPGGTTEAFF. The CDR3 bases are TGTGCCAGTGGACAGGTCCCAGGAGGAACCACTGAAGCTTTCTTT.

A few counts support this clonotype. The V gene is TRBV30, the J gene TRBJ1-5; D call uncertain. The V and J ends lost 0 bases and 6 bases respectively, with 12 bases between them. The CDR3 length is 14 residues. Germline assignment: CDR1 GTSNPN and CDR2 SVGIG (reference sequence). As DNA, the CDR3 is TGTGCCTGGAGTGTCAGGACCAGAAGTCAGCCCCAGCATTTT. Translating it yields CAWSVRTRSQPQHF.

This clonotype was seen many times. The V and J genes are TRBV5-1 and TRBJ2-6; 9 positions match TRBD1. There are 17 residues in the CDR3. Germline V gene lookup returns CDR1 SGHRS and CDR2 YFSETQ. V was pared by 4 bases and J by 2 bases, with 7 bases of the junction left unmatched. The CDR3 protein is CASSKDRGPPGANVLTF. The CDR3, as DNA: TGCGCCAGCAGCAAGGACAGGGGCCCCCCTGGGGCCAACGTCCTGACTTTC.

This clonotype was detected only a few times. This rearrangement joins TRBV7-2 to TRBJ1-1, with a possible D match to TRBD1 (5 bases). Per the germline V gene, CDR1 is SGHTA and CDR2 is FQGNSA. V was clipped by 2 bases and J by 4 bases, with 11 bases between them. This CDR3 has 14 amino acids. The CDR3 DNA follows: TGTGCCAGCAGCTTATTCCGGGGGGTCACTGAAGCTTTCTTT. Translated: CASSLFRGVTEAFF.

At least ten counts were recorded for this clonotype. The chain recombines TRBV7-6 with TRBJ2-7, with 7 bases fitting TRBD1. The CDR3 runs to 14 residues. J was trimmed by 2 bases and V by 6 bases; bases with no gene match: 7. CDR1 is SGHVS, CDR2 FNYEAQ, per germline. For the CDR3, the DNA is TGTGCCAGCAGAACCCCGGGACAGACCTACGAGCAGTACTTC. Translation: CASRTPGQTYEQYF.

Ten or more counts support this clonotype. The J gene is TRBJ2-5, the V gene TRBV6-5; D is possibly TRBD1 (6 bases). The V and J ends lost 6 bases and 4 bases respectively, with 9 bases between them. The CDR3 has 12 residues. CDR1 is MNHEY, CDR2 SVGAGI, per germline. The CDR3 DNA reads as TGTGCCAGCAGAGGGGGAACAGAGACCCAGTACTTC. It translates to CASRGGTETQYF.

This clonotype was picked up a small number of times. This sequence joins TRBV4-1 and TRBJ1-6, with D possibly TRBD1 on 5 matching bases. This CDR3 contains 16 residues. Trimming pared 2 bases from V and 0 bases from J, leaving 8 bases between. Germline loops: CDR1 MGHRA, CDR2 YSYEKL. CDR3 in amino acids: CASSQPGTSYNSPLHF. CDR3 nucleotides: TGCGCCAGCAGCCAACCAGGGACCTCCTATAATTCACCCCTCCACTTT.

J is TRBJ1-1 and V is TRBV27, with 10 nucleotides matching TRBD1. This CDR3 comprises 16 residues. V shed 5 bases, J shed 5 bases, and the junction held 11 bases outside the gene matches. The germline V gene encodes CDR1 MNHEY and CDR2 SMNVEV (reference sequence). The CDR3 is CASSPPWTGGSTEAFF. The CDR3 bases are TGTGCCAGCAGTCCGCCCTGGACAGGGGGAAGTACTGAAGCTTTCTTT.

The V gene is TRBV7-6, the J gene TRBJ2-5; D is unresolved. Deletions cut 5 bases from V and 0 bases from J, with 10 bases between. Germline CDR1 SGHVS, CDR2 FNYEAQ. There are 14 residues in the CDR3. DNA of the CDR3: TGTGCCAGCAGCCTCCAGCCGTACCAAGAGACCCAGTACTTC. Amino acids: CASSLQPYQETQYF.

This clonotype was seen ten or more times. This chain links TRBV20-1 with TRBJ1-5, with D perhaps TRBD1 (6 bases). V shed 6 bases and J shed 0 bases, with 12 bases lying between them. Germline CDR1 reads DFQATT; CDR2 reads SNEGSKA (reference sequence). The CDR3 has 14 residues. The CDR3 is CSATQGNSNQPQHF. Here the CDR3 DNA reads TGCAGTGCCACGCAGGGGAATAGCAATCAGCCCCAGCATTTT.

The CDR3 sequence: CASSLVQGGYTEAFF. The DNA for the CDR3 is TGTGCCAGCAGCTTGGTCCAGGGGGGGTACACTGAAGCTTTCTTT. The rearrangement uses TRBV5-5 and TRBJ1-1, with 7 bases matching TRBD1. CDR3 length: 15 amino acids. Trimming at V came to 0 bases and at J to 3 bases, leaving 5 bases not matched to a gene. CDR1 is SGHKS, CDR2 YYEKEE, per germline (reference sequence).

This clonotype came up many times. V gene TRBV12-3 or TRBV12-4 combines with J gene TRBJ1-5; D gene unclear. V was shortened by 1 base and J by 7 bases, with 8 bases between the two germline ends. This CDR3 comprises 13 residues. The CDR3 bases are TGTGCCAGCAGTTTAGACGGAGAACAGCCCCAGCATTTT. This codes for CASSLDGEQPQHF.

The V and J genes are TRBV20-1 and TRBJ2-7, with 10 positions matching TRBD2. Trimming took 3 bases from V and 0 from J; bases not matched to a gene: 5. Germline CDR1 and CDR2: DFQATT and SNEGSKA (reference sequence). The length of the CDR3 is 15 residues. The DNA of the CDR3 is TGCAGTGCTAGTGGCATAGCGGGAGGCTCCTACGAGCAGTACTTC. It codes for CSASGIAGGSYEQYF.

The J gene is TRBJ2-5, the V gene TRBV7-3; perhaps TRBD1 as D (6 bases). Germline CDR1 and CDR2: SGHTA and FQGTGA. There are 15 residues in the CDR3. The V end lost 5 bases, the J end lost 5 bases, and 18 bases lay between the germline ends. CDR3 nucleotide sequence: TGTGCCAGCAGCCCTCTGCCAGGGGCAGAGGAGACCCAGTACTTC. Its translation: CASSPLPGAEETQYF.